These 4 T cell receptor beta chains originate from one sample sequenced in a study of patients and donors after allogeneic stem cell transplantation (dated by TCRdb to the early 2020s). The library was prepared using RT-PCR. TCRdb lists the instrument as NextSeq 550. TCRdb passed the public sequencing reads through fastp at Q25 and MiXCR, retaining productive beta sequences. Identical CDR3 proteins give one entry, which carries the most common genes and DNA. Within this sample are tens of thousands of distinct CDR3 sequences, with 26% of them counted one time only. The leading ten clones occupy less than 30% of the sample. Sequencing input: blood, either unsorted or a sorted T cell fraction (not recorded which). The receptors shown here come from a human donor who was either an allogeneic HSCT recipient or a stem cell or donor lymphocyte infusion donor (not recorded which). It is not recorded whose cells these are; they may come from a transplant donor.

The CDR3 region has the DNA TGTGCCAGCAACCGACGGGGGCCAACCTACGAGCAGTACTTC. Amino acid sequence: CASNRRGPTYEQYF. This chain links TRBV27 with TRBJ2-7; D tentatively fits TRBD1 or TRBD2 (6 bases each). The V gene's germline CDR1 is MNHEY and CDR2 SMNVEV (reference sequence). CDR3 length: 14 residues. The ends were cut back, 7 bases at V and 2 bases at J, with 15 bases in the middle.

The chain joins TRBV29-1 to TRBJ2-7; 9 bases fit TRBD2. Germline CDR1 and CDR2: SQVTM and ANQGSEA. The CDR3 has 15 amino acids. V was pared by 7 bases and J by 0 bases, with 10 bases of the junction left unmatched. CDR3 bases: TGCAGCGGCGCGGGGGGGGAACCACCCTCCTACGAGCAGTACTTC. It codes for CSGAGGEPPSYEQYF.

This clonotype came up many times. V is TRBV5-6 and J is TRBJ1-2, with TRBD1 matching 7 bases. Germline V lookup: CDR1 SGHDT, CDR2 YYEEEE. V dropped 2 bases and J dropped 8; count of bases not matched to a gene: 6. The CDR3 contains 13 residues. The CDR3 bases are TGTGCCAGCAGCTTTCGACAGGGAGGAGGCTACACCTTC. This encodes CASSFRQGGGYTF.

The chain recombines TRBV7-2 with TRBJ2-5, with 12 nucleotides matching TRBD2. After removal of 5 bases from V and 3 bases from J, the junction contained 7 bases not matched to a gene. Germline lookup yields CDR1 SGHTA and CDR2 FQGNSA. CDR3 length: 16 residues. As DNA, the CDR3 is TGTGCCAGCAGCCGACTAGCGGGAGTCGGAAAAGAGACCCAGTACTTC. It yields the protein CASSRLAGVGKETQYF.